Below, 11 T cell receptor beta chains from the same sample are listed, as sequenced in a study of chemoradiotherapy in HPV16-positive cancers (dated by TCRdb to about 2022). Preparation of the library involved the immunoSEQ multiplex PCR assay. TCRdb took this table from immuneACCESS and kept in-frame rearrangements with V and J called. Such tables lack part of the clones; where checked against another copy, unresolved V genes explain under half of the gap, and the rest is unexplained. Counted in this sample were more than 10,000 clones; 55% to 75% of them appeared once. 8.3% of the sample comes from the top ten. The specimen was collected from a patient who underwent chemoradiotherapy. These receptors originate from a human donor with HPV-associated anogenital cancer.

In this sample, this clone turned up once. The V gene is TRBV7-9, the J gene TRBJ2-2; 7 bases are shared with TRBD2. This CDR3 is built from 17 residues. CDR1 and CDR2 (germline): SEHNR, FQNEAQ (reference sequence). Trimming took 1 base from V and 0 from J; bases not matched to a gene: 5. Here the CDR3 reads CASSLGLGLTNTGELFF. CDR3 nucleotide sequence: TGTGCCAGCAGCTTAGGACTGGGACTAACGAACACCGGGGAGCTGTTTTTT.

This clone has only a few counts. The chain couples TRBV5-1 to TRBJ2-1, with D hard to call. Germline V lookup: CDR1 SGHRS, CDR2 YFSETQ. With 2 bases removed from V and 0 bases from J, the gap between germline ends came to 6 bases. The CDR3 is made up of 14 amino acids. CDR3 region: CASSFTTSYNEQFF. CDR3 coding DNA: TGCGCCAGCAGCTTTACTACCTCCTACAATGAGCAGTTCTTC.

The V gene is TRBV30, the J gene TRBJ1-5; D gene unclear. V was cut by 0 bases and J by 4 bases, with 7 bases left in between. This CDR3 is 13 amino acids long. Germline CDR1 reads GTSNPN; CDR2 reads SVGIG (reference sequence). Here the CDR3 DNA reads TGTGCCTGGAGTGTAGAACAGAATCAGCCCCAGCATTTT. Its translation is CAWSVEQNQPQHF.

V is TRBV7-9 and J is TRBJ2-3; 13 positions match TRBD2. The junction had 4 bases not matched to a gene; V was cut back by 2 bases and J by 2 bases. Germline values: CDR1 SEHNR, CDR2 FQNEAQ (reference sequence). This CDR3 spans 17 amino acids. The CDR3 region is CASSLRGLAGSTDTQYF. In DNA, the CDR3 is TGTGCCAGCAGCTTACGGGGACTAGCGGGGTCCACAGATACGCAGTATTTT.

The rearrangement joins TRBV4-1 to TRBJ2-3; D uncertain. This CDR3 spans 15 amino acids. Germline CDR1 MGHRA, CDR2 YSYEKL. The V gene lost 1 base and the J gene lost 4 bases, with 12 bases spanning the gap. CDR3 sequence reads: CASSQVGLVPDTQYF. The CDR3 DNA sequence: TGCGCCAGCAGCCAAGTTGGGCTAGTACCAGATACGCAGTATTTT.

The genes are TRBV28 and TRBJ2-3; 9 bases align to TRBD2. Looked up from germline, CDR1 is MDHEN and CDR2 is SYDVKM. V trimming: 8 bases; J trimming: 0 bases; junction bases outside the gene matches: 9. The CDR3 contains 16 residues. The DNA for the CDR3 is TGTGCCAGCCGAGCAACTAGCGGGCATAGCACAGATACGCAGTATTTT. Residues: CASRATSGHSTDTQYF.

J is TRBJ2-1 and V is TRBV10-3; 9 nucleotides match TRBD2. Looked up from germline, CDR1 is ENHRY and CDR2 is SYGVKD. The ends lost 0 bases at V and 4 bases at J; junction bases unmatched: 4. The CDR3 runs 16 residues. CDR3 nucleotides: TGTGCCATCAGTGAGTCTTTTAGCGGGAGTTACAATGAGCAGTTCTTC. This codes for CAISESFSGSYNEQFF.

The chain is built from TRBV5-1 and TRBJ2-3; TRBD2 aligns across 7 bases. Trimming cost V 4 bases and J 2 bases; bases outside gene matches: 7. This CDR3 has 15 residues. Germline loops: CDR1 SGHRS, CDR2 YFSETQ. CDR3 coding DNA: TGCGCCAGCAGCCCCGACGGGACTATCACAGATACGCAGTATTTT. It codes for CASSPDGTITDTQYF.

The chain's CDR3 is CSVVRDYEQYF. Written as DNA, the CDR3 is TGCAGCGTTGTCAGAGACTACGAGCAGTACTTC. The chain links TRBV29-1 to TRBJ2-7; D call uncertain. Germline V gene data show CDR1 as SQVTM and CDR2 as ANQGSEA. The CDR3 runs 11 residues. V lost 4 bases, J lost 3 bases, and 7 bases lay in between.

V gene TRBV30 combines with J gene TRBJ2-3; D tentatively fits TRBD1 or TRBD2 (5 bases each). The V end was cut by 5 bases, the J end by 6 bases, with 15 bases between. Per the germline V gene, CDR1 is GTSNPN and CDR2 is SVGIG (reference sequence). The CDR3 loop spans 13 amino acids. The CDR3 region has the DNA TGTGCCTGGGCCCGACGGGACCCGGATACGCAGTATTTT. Translation gives CAWARRDPDTQYF.

V usage is TRBV28 and J usage is TRBJ1-5; possible D gene TRBD1, 6 bases. In germline, CDR1 is MDHEN, CDR2 SYDVKM. CDR3 length: 17 amino acids. V was pared by 0 bases and J by 4 bases, with 16 bases between. The CDR3 sequence: CASSLWGTRKPNQPQHF. In DNA form, the CDR3 reads TGTGCCAGCAGTTTATGGGGGACACGGAAACCTAATCAGCCCCAGCATTTT.